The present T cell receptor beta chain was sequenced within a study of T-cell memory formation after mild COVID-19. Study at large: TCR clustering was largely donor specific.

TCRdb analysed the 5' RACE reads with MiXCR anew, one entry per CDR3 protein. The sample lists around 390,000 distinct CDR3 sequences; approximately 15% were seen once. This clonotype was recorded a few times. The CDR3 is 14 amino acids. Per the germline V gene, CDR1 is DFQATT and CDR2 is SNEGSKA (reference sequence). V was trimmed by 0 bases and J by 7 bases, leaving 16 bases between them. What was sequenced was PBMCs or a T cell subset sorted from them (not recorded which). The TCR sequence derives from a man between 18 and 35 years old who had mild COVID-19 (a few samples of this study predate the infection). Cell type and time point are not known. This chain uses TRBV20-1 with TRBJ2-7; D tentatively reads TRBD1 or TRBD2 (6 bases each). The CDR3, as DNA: TGCAGTGCTAGAGATGGCCGGGGGCCCCTAGAGCAGTACTTC. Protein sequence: CSARDGRGPLEQYF.